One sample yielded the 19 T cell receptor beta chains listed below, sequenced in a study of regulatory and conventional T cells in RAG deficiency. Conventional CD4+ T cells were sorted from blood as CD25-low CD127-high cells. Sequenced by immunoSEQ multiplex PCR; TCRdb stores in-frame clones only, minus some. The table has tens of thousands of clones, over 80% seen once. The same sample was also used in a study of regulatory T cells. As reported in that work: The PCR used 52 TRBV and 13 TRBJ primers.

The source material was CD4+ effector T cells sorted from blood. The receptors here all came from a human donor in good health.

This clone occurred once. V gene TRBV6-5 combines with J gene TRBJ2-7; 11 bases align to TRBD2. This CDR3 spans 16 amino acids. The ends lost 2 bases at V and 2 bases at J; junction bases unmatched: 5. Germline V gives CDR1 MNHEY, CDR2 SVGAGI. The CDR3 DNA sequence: TGTGCCAGCAGTTACGGGGGACTAGCGGAAACCTACGAGCAGTACTTC. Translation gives CASSYGGLAETYEQYF.

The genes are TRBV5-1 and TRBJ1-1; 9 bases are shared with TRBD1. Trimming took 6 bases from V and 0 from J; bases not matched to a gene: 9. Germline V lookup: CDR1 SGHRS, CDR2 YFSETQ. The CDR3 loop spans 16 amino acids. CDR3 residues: CASNRDREGLNTEAFF. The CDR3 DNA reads TGCGCCAGCAATCGGGACAGGGAGGGGTTGAACACTGAAGCTTTCTTT.

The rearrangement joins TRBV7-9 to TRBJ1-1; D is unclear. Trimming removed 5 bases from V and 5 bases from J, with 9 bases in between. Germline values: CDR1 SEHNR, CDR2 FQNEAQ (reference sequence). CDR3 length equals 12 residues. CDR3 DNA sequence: TGTGCCAGCAGCAGGACTGTAACTGAAGCTTTCTTT. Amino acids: CASSRTVTEAFF.

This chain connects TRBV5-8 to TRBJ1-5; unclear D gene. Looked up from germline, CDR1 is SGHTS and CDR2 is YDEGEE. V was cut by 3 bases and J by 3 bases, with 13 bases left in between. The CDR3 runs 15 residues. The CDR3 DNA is TGTGCCAGCAGCTATCCCGGGTCGTACAATCAGCCCCAGCATTTT. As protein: CASSYPGSYNQPQHF.

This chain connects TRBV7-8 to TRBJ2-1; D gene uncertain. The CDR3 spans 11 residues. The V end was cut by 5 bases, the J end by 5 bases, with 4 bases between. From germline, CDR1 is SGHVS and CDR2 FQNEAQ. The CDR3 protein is CASSPDNEQFF. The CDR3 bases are TGTGCCAGCAGCCCTGACAATGAGCAGTTCTTC. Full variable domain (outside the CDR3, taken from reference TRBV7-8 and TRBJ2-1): GAGVSQSPRYKVAKRGQDVALRCDPISGHVSLFWYQQALGQGPEFLTYFQNEAQLDKSGLPSDRFFAERPEGSVSTLKIQRTQQEDSAVYLCASSPDNEQFFGPGTRLTVL.

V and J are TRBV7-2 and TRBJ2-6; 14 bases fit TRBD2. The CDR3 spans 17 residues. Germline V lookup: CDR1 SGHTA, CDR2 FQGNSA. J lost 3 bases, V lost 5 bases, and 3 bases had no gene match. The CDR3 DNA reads TGTGCCAGCAGCCTAGGACTAGCGGGAGGTGGGGCCAACGTCCTGACTTTC. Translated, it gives CASSLGLAGGGANVLTF.

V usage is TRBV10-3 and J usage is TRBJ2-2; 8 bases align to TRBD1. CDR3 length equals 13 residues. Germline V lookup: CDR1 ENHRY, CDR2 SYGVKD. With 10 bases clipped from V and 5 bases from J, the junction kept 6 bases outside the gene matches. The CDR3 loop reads CATQGAGTGELFF. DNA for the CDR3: TGTGCCACCCAGGGGGCAGGGACCGGGGAGCTGTTTTTT.

DNA for the CDR3: TGTGCCAGCTCACCCAGACTAGCGCACTCCTACGAGCAGTACTTC. This encodes CASSPRLAHSYEQYF. This chain joins TRBV18 and TRBJ2-7; the match to TRBD2 covers 8 bases. The CDR3 has 15 amino acids. Germline CDR1 and CDR2: KGHSH and LQKENI. The V and J ends lost 3 bases and 0 bases, in that order; junction bases with no gene match: 4.

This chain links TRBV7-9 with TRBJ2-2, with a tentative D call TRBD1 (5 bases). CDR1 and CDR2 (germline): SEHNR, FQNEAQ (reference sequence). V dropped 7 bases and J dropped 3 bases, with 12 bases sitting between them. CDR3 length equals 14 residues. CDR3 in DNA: TGTGCCAGCATCCTCCAGGGATACACCGGGGAGCTGTTTTTT. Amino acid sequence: CASILQGYTGELFF.

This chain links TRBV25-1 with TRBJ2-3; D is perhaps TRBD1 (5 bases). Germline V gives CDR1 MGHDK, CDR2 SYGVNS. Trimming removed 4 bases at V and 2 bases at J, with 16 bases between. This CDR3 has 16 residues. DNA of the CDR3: TGTGCCAGCAGTGCACAGGAATTGATAAACACAGATACGCAGTATTTT. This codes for CASSAQELINTDTQYF.

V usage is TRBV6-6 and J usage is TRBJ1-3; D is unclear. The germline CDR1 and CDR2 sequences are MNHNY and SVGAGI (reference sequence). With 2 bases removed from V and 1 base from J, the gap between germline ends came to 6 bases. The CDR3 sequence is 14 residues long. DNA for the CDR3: TGTGCCAGCAGTTACGGGCTTTCTGGAAACACCATATATTTT. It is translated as CASSYGLSGNTIYF.

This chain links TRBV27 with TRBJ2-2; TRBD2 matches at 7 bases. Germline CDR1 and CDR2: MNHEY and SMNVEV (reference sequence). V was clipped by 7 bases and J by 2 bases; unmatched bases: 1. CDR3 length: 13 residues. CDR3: CASTGLNTGELFF. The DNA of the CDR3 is TGTGCCAGCACGGGACTAAACACCGGGGAGCTGTTTTTT.

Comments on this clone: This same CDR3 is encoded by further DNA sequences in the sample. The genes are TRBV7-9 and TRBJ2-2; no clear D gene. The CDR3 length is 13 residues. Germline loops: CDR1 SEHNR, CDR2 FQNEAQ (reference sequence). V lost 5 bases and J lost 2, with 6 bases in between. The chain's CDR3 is CASSPSNTGELFF. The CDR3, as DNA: TGTGCCAGCAGCCCCTCTAACACCGGGGAGCTGTTTTTT.

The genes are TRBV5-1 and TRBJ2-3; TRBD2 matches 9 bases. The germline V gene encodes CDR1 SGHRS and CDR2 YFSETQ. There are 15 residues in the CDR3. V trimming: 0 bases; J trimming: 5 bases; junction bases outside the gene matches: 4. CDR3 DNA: TGCGCCAGCAGCTTGGCCGGGCGGGGGGGAGATACGCAGTATTTT. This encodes CASSLAGRGGDTQYF.

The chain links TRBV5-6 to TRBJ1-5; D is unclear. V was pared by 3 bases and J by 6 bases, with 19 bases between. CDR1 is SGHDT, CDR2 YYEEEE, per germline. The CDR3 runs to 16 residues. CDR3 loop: CASSSNRGMQAQPQHF. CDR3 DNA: TGTGCCAGCAGCTCCAACCGGGGTATGCAGGCTCAGCCCCAGCATTTT. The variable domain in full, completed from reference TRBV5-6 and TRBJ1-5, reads DAGVTQSPTHLIKTRGQQVTLRCSPKSGHDTVSWYQQALGQGPQFIFQYYEEEERQRGNFPDRFSGHQFPNYSSELNVNALLLGDSALYLCASSSNRGMQAQPQHFGDGTRLSIL.

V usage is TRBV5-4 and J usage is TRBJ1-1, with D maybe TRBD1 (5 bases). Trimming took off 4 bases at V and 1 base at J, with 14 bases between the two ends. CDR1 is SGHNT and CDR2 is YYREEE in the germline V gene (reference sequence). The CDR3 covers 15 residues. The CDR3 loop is CASSPTGTQNTEAFF. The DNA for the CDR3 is TGTGCCAGCAGCCCAACCGGGACGCAGAACACTGAAGCTTTCTTT. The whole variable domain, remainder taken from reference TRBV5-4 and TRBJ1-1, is ETGVTQSPTHLIKTRGQQVTLRCSSQSGHNTVSWYQQALGQGPQFIFQYYREEENGRGNFPPRFSGLQFPNYSSELNVNALELDDSALYLCASSPTGTQNTEAFFGQGTRLTVV.

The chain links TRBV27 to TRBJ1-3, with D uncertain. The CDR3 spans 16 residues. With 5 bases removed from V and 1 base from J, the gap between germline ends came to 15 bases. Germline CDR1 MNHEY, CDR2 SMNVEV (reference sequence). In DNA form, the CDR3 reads TGTGCCAGCAGTCCATCCGGGCAGCCATCTGGAAACACCATATATTTT. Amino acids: CASSPSGQPSGNTIYF.

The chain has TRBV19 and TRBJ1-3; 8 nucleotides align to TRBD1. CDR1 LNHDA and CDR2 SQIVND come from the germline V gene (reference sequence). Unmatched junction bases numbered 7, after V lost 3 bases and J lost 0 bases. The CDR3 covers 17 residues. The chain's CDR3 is CASSIPLTGGSGNTIYF. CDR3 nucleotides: TGTGCCAGTAGTATCCCCCTTACAGGGGGCTCTGGAAACACCATATATTTT.

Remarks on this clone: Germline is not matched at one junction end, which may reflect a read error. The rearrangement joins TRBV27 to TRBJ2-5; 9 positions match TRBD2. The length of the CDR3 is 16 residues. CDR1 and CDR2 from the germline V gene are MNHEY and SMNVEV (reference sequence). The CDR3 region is CASSKREPGLAETRYF. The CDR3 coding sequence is TGTGCCAGCAGTAAAAGAGAACCGGGACTAGCAGAGACCCGGTACTTC.